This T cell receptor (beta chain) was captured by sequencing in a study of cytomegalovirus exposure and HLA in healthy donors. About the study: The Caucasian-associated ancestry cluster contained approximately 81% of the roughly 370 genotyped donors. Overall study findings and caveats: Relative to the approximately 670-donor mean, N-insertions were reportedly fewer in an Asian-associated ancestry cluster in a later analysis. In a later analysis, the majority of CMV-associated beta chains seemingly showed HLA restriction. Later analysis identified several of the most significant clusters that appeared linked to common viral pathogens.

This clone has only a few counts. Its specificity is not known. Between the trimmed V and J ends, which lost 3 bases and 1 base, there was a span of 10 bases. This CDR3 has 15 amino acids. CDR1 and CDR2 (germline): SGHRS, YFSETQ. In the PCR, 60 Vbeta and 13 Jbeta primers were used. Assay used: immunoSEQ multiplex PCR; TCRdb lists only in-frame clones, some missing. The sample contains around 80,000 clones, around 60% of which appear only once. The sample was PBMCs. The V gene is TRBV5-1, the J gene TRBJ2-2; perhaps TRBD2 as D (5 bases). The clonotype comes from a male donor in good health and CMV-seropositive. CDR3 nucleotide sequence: TGCGCCAGCAGCTCCAGACGGGGGAACACCGGGGAGCTGTTTTTT. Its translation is CASSSRRGNTGELFF.